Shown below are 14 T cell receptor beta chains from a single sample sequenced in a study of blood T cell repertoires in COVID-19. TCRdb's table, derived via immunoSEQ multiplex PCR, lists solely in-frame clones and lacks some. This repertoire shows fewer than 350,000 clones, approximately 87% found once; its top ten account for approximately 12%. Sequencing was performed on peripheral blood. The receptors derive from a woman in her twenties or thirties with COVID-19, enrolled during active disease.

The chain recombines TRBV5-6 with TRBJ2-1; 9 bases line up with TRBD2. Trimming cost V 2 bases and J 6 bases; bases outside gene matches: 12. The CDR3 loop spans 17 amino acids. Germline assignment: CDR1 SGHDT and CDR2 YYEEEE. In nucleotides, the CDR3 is TGTGCCAGCAGCTTAGATTTGCGGGGGGGCTCAAGCAATGAGCAGTTCTTC. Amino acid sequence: CASSLDLRGGSSNEQFF.

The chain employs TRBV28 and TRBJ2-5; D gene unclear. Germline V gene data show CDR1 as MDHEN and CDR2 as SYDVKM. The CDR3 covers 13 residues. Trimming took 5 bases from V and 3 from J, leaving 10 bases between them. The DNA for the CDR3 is TGTGCCAGCAGTATACGAGGAGAAGAGACCCAGTACTTC. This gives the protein CASSIRGEETQYF.

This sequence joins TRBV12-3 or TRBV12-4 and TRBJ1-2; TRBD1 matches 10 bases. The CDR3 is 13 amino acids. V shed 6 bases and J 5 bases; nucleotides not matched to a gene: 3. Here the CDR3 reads CASSQGQGYGYTF. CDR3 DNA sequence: TGTGCCAGCAGCCAGGGACAGGGGTATGGCTACACCTTC.

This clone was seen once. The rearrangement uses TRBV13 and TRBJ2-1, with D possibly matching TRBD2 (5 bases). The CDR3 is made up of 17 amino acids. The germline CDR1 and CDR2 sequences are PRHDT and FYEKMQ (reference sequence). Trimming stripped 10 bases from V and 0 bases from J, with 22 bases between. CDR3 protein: CATRRSIGEISYNEQFF. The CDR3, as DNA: TGTGCCACTCGACGTTCAATCGGGGAAATCTCCTACAATGAGCAGTTCTTC.

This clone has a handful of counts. CDR3 region: CASSLAERGEQYF. CDR3 DNA sequence: TGTGCCAGCAGCTTGGCCGAACGGGGCGAGCAGTACTTC. V usage is TRBV5-6 and J usage is TRBJ2-7; a weak D match, TRBD2 (5 bases). Trimming took 0 bases from V and 6 from J, leaving 10 bases between them. Germline V lookup: CDR1 SGHDT, CDR2 YYEEEE. The CDR3 sequence is 13 residues long.

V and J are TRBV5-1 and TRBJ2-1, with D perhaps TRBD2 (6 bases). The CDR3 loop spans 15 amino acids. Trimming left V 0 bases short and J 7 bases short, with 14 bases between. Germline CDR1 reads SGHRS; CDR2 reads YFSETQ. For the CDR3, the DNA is TGCGCCAGCAGCTTGGTTCCGGGACTGGGGAATGAGCAGTTCTTC. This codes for CASSLVPGLGNEQFF. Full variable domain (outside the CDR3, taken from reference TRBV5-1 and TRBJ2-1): KAGVTQTPRYLIKTRGQQVTLSCSPISGHRSVSWYQQTPGQGLQFLFEYFSETQRNKGNFPGRFSGRQFSNSRSEMNVSTLELGDSALYLCASSLVPGLGNEQFFGPGTRLTVL.

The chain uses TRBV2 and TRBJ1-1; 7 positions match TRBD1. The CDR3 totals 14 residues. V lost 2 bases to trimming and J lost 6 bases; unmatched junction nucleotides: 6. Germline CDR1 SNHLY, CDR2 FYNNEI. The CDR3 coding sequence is TGTGCCAGCAGTGAACCCGGGACAGTCCCTGAAGCTTTCTTT. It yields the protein CASSEPGTVPEAFF.

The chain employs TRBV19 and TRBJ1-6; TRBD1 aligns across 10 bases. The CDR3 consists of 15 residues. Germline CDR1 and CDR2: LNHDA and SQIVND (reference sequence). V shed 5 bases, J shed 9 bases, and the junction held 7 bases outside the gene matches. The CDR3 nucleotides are TGTGCCAGTAGTGTACCGGGACAGGGGTCTTCACCCCTCCACTTT. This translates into CASSVPGQGSSPLHF.

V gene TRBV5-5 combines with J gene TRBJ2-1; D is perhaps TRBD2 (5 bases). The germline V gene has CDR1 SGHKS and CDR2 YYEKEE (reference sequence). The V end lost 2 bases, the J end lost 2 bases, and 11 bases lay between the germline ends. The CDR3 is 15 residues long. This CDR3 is CASSLVAGPYNEQFF. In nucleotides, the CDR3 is TGTGCCAGCAGCTTAGTGGCGGGCCCCTACAATGAGCAGTTCTTC.

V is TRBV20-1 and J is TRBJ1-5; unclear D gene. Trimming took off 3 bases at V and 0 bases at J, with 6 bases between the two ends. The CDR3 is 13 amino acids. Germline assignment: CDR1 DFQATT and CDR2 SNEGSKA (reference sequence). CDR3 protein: CSASRDSNQPQHF. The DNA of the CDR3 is TGCAGTGCTAGTCGAGATAGCAATCAGCCCCAGCATTTT.

The CDR3 protein is CASTYFGRGQETQYF. The CDR3 DNA follows: TGTGCCAGCACCTACTTCGGGAGGGGGCAGGAGACCCAGTACTTC. This chain joins TRBV6-5 and TRBJ2-5; D is perhaps TRBD2 (8 bases). V lost 7 bases and J lost 5, with 20 bases in between. This CDR3 spans 15 amino acids. The germline V gene encodes CDR1 MNHEY and CDR2 SVGAGI.

The CDR3 region has the DNA TGCGCCAGCAGCCAACTAGCGGGGTGGGGCGAGCAGTACTTC. This sequence encodes CASSQLAGWGEQYF. The rearrangement links TRBV4-1 to TRBJ2-7, with 9 bases fitting TRBD2. V gave up 2 bases and J gave up 6 bases; unmatched junction bases: 5. Germline loops: CDR1 MGHRA, CDR2 YSYEKL. There are 14 residues in the CDR3.

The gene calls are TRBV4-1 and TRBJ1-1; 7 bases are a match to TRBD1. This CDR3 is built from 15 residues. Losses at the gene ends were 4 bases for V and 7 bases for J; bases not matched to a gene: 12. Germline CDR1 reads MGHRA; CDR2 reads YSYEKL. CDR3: CASSRQGGGGVEAFF. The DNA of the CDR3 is TGCGCCAGCAGCCGGCAGGGGGGAGGCGGCGTTGAAGCTTTCTTT.

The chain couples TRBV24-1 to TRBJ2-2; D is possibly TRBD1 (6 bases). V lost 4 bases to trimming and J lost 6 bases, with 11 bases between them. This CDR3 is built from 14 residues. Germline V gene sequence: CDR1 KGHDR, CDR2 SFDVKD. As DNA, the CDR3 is TGTGCCACCAGTGACAGGGGATTAGCCGGGGAGCTGTTTTTT. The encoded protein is CATSDRGLAGELFF.